This T cell receptor beta chain was sequenced for a study of blood T cell repertoires in COVID-19. CDR1 and CDR2 (germline): LNHDA, SQIVND (reference sequence). The CDR3 consists of 15 residues. With 3 bases removed from V and 3 bases from J, the gap between germline ends came to 12 bases. The table came from immunoSEQ multiplex PCR; TCRdb's copy has only in-frame clones and leaves some out. The sample lists approximately 180,000 clones, more than 75% seen once, with approximately 12% in the top ten. The receptor was derived from a woman in her 70s with COVID-19, enrolled during active disease. The chain has TRBV19 and TRBJ1-5, with D hard to call. The specimen sequenced was peripheral blood. The CDR3: CASSMLHGVNQPQHF. The DNA for the CDR3 is TGTGCCAGTAGTATGCTCCACGGGGTCAATCAGCCCCAGCATTTT. The full variable domain, its missing parts supplied by reference TRBV19 and TRBJ1-5, is DGGITQSPKYLFRKEGQNVTLSCEQNLNHDAMYWYRQDPGQGLRLIYYSQIVNDFQKGDIAEGYSVSREKKESFPLTVTSAQKNPTAFYLCASSMLHGVNQPQHFGDGTRLSIL.